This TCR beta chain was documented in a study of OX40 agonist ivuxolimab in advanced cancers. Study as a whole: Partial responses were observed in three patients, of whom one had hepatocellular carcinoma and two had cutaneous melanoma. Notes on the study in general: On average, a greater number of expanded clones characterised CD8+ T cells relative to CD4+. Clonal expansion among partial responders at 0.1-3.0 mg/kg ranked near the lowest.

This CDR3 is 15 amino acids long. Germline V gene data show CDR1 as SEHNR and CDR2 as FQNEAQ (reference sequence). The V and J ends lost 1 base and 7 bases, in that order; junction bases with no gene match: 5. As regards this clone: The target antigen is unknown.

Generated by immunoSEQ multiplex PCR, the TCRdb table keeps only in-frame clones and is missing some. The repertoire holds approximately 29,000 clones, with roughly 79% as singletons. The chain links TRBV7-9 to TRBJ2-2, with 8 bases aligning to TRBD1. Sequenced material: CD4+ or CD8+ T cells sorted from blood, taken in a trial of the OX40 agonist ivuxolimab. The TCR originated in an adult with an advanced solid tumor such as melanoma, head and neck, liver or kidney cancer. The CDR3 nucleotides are TGTGCCAGCAGCTTAGGACCGACAGGGGTCGGGGAGCTGTTTTTT. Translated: CASSLGPTGVGELFF.